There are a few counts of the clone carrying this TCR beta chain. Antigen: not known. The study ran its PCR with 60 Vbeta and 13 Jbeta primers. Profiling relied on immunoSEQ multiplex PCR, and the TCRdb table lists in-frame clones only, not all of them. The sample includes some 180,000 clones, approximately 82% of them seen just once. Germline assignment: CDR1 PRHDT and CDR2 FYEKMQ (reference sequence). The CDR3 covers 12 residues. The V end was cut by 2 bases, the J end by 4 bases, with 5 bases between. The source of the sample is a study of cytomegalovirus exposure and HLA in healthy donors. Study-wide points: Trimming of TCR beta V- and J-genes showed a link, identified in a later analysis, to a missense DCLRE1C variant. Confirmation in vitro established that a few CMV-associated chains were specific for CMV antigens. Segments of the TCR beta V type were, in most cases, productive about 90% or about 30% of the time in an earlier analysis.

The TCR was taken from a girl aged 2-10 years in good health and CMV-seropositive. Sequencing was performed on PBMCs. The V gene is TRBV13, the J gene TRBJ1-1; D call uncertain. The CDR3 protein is CASSLMRTEAFF. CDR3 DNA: TGTGCCAGCAGCTTAATGCGCACTGAAGCTTTCTTT.